What follows are 20 T cell receptor beta chains derived from one specimen sequenced in a study of blood T cell repertoires in COVID-19. Repertoires were generated with immunoSEQ multiplex PCR, while TCRdb's copy carries only in-frame clones and drops some. The sample lists 230,000 or so clones; 84% were seen once. The sample was peripheral blood. These receptors were collected from a woman aged 40 to 49 who had recovered from COVID-19.

V gene TRBV10-3 combines with J gene TRBJ1-4; D is uncertain. Deletions cut 8 bases from V and 2 bases from J, with 9 bases between. The CDR3 totals 13 residues. Looked up from germline, CDR1 is ENHRY and CDR2 is SYGVKD. CDR3 in DNA: TGTGCCATCCAAGGGAGGACTAATGAAAAACTGTTTTTT. Residues: CAIQGRTNEKLFF.

The rearrangement uses TRBV7-6 and TRBJ2-4; 8 bases map to TRBD1. The CDR3 runs 16 residues. Losses at the gene ends were 2 bases for V and 8 bases for J; bases not matched to a gene: 11. From germline, CDR1 is SGHVS and CDR2 FNYEAQ. The CDR3 loop reads CASSLYTGGPRDIQYF. CDR3 DNA sequence: TGTGCCAGCAGCTTATATACAGGGGGTCCTAGGGACATTCAGTACTTC.

The chain couples TRBV27 to TRBJ1-2; D is uncertain. Trimming pared 3 bases from V and 4 bases from J, leaving 18 bases between. This CDR3 is 16 amino acids long. Germline values: CDR1 MNHEY, CDR2 SMNVEV (reference sequence). The CDR3 DNA reads TGTGCCAGCAGTTTCATCAGACTGACCGGCCCCTATGGCTACACCTTC. It specifies CASSFIRLTGPYGYTF.

CDR3 sequence reads: CASNGQGSDYGYTF. CDR3 DNA sequence: TGTGCCAGCAATGGTCAGGGGAGCGACTATGGCTACACCTTC. The chain recombines TRBV2 with TRBJ1-2, with a weak D call TRBD1 (6 bases). The length of the CDR3 is 14 residues. V was clipped by 7 bases and J by 3 bases, with 15 bases between them. The V gene's germline CDR1 is SNHLY and CDR2 FYNNEI. Using reference TRBV2 and TRBJ1-2 for the parts outside the CDR3, the full variable domain is EPEVTQTPSHQVTQMGQEVILRCVPISNHLYFYWYRQILGQKVEFLVSFYNNEISEKSEIFDDQFSVERPDGSNFTLKIRSTKLEDSAMYFCASNGQGSDYGYTFGSGTRLTVV.

The chain has TRBV18 and TRBJ2-7, with a possible D match to TRBD1 (6 bases). The CDR3 extends over 14 amino acids. V was shortened by 2 bases and J by 1 base, with 9 bases between the two germline ends. Germline loops: CDR1 KGHSH, CDR2 LQKENI. The CDR3 here is CASSPGGKSYEQYF. DNA of the CDR3: TGTGCCAGCTCACCAGGGGGCAAGTCCTACGAGCAGTACTTC.

The V gene is TRBV9, the J gene TRBJ2-2; no reliable D call. Trimming took 0 bases from V and 1 from J, leaving 7 bases between them. Germline assignment: CDR1 SGDLS and CDR2 YYNGEE. CDR3 length: 15 residues. This chain's CDR3 is CASSVAPKNTGELFF. In DNA form, the CDR3 reads TGTGCCAGCAGCGTAGCCCCAAAGAACACCGGGGAGCTGTTTTTT.

This chain connects TRBV9 to TRBJ1-3; TRBD1 aligns across 7 bases. Per the germline V gene, CDR1 is SGDLS and CDR2 is YYNGEE. This CDR3 spans 17 amino acids. J lost 1 base, V lost 5 bases, and 12 bases had no gene match. DNA for the CDR3: TGTGCCAGCAGTTATGAACAGGGGAACCCATCTGGAAACACCATATATTTT. Translating gives CASSYEQGNPSGNTIYF.

The chain links TRBV12-3 or TRBV12-4 to TRBJ2-7, with 8 bases identical to TRBD1. The CDR3 runs to 12 residues. V was pared by 7 bases and J by 1 base, with 0 bases of the junction left unmatched. CDR3 nucleotides: TGTGCCAGCAACAGGGGGTCCTACGAGCAGTACTTC. It encodes CASNRGSYEQYF.

Here the CDR3 DNA reads TGTGCCAGCAGCTTGGCCAGGGGGCGAAGCTACACTGAAGCTTTCTTT. Translated, it gives CASSLARGRSYTEAFF. The rearrangement uses TRBV5-4 and TRBJ1-1; 8 bases line up with TRBD1. J was trimmed by 3 bases and V by 0 bases; bases with no gene match: 7. Germline CDR1 reads SGHNT; CDR2 reads YYREEE (reference sequence). This CDR3 comprises 16 residues.

In nucleotides, the CDR3 is TGTGCCAGCAGCGACCGGGACAGGGGATCTTCCGGGGAGCTGTTTTTT. The encoded protein is CASSDRDRGSSGELFF. This chain links TRBV7-8 with TRBJ2-2; TRBD1 matches 10 bases. CDR3 length: 16 amino acids. Per germline, CDR1 SGHVS and CDR2 FQNEAQ. J gave up 6 bases and V 5 bases, and 9 bases lay outside the gene matches.

The chain carries TRBV5-8 and TRBJ1-6; perhaps TRBD1 as D (6 bases). Trimming took off 4 bases at V and 7 bases at J, with 18 bases between the two ends. Germline loops: CDR1 SGHTS, CDR2 YDEGEE. The length of the CDR3 is 16 residues. The CDR3 spells CASSHSTGRVNSPLHF. CDR3 in DNA: TGTGCCAGCAGCCACTCAACAGGGCGGGTCAATTCACCCCTCCACTTT.

The count of this clone is one. CDR3 in amino acids: CASSYDTGGLGKNIQYF. The CDR3 region has the DNA TGTGCCAGTAGCTACGACACGGGGGGTCTTGGAAAAAACATTCAGTACTTC. The chain employs TRBV19 and TRBJ2-4, with 7 bases aligning to TRBD2. Germline V gene lookup returns CDR1 LNHDA and CDR2 SQIVND (reference sequence). V was clipped by 6 bases and J by 4 bases; unmatched bases: 15. The CDR3 spans 17 residues.

This clone was seen a few times. The chain joins TRBV11-2 to TRBJ1-2, with 7 bases fitting TRBD1. Germline values: CDR1 SGHAT, CDR2 FQNNGV. The CDR3 runs to 15 residues. The junction had 9 bases not matched to a gene; V was cut back by 5 bases and J by 3 bases. CDR3 in DNA: TGTGCCAGCAGCCCTTTCGCCGGGACAGACTATGGCTACACCTTC. This encodes CASSPFAGTDYGYTF.

The V gene is TRBV10-3, the J gene TRBJ1-6; weak D call: TRBD1 (5 bases). There are 15 residues in the CDR3. Trimming removed 3 bases at V and 6 bases at J, with 12 bases between. Germline V CDR1 and CDR2: ENHRY, SYGVKD. This chain's CDR3 is CAISDQPDINSPLHF. The CDR3 region has the DNA TGTGCCATCAGTGACCAACCGGACATTAATTCACCCCTCCACTTT.

The chain employs TRBV7-2 and TRBJ2-7; 11 nucleotides align to TRBD2. V was pared by 5 bases and J by 5 bases, with 8 bases of the junction left unmatched. Germline V CDR1 and CDR2: SGHTA, FQGNSA. The CDR3 spans 15 residues. The CDR3 DNA follows: TGTGCCAGCAGCACCCCTAGCGGGGGGTTCGACGAGCAGTACTTC. It is translated as CASSTPSGGFDEQYF. Complete variable domain (other parts from reference TRBV7-2 and TRBJ2-7): GAGVSQSPSNKVTEKGKDVELRCDPISGHTALYWYRQSLGQGLEFLIYFQGNSAPDKSGLPSDRFSAERTGGSVSTLTIQRTQQEDSAVYLCASSTPSGGFDEQYFGPGTRLTVT.

This chain uses TRBV5-5 with TRBJ1-2, with TRBD1 matching over 7 bases. The trim removed 3 bases at V and 5 bases at J, leaving 13 bases unmatched. This CDR3 has 16 residues. Germline CDR1 and CDR2: SGHKS and YYEKEE (reference sequence). This CDR3 is CASSSSKTGLHYGYTF. DNA of the CDR3: TGTGCCAGCAGCTCCTCCAAGACAGGGCTCCATTATGGCTACACCTTC.

CDR3 amino acids: CASSYGQSYGYTF. DNA for the CDR3: TGCGCCAGCAGCTACGGACAGAGCTATGGCTACACCTTC. The chain couples TRBV5-1 to TRBJ1-2, with a tentative D call TRBD1 (6 bases). Trimming cost V 3 bases and J 4 bases, with 10 bases left between them. This CDR3 spans 13 amino acids. Germline V gene lookup returns CDR1 SGHRS and CDR2 YFSETQ.

The rearrangement joins TRBV11-3 to TRBJ1-3; D is undetermined. Trimming took off 4 bases at V and 2 bases at J, with 15 bases between the two ends. Germline CDR1 reads SGHNT; CDR2 reads YENEEA. The CDR3 has 16 amino acids. The CDR3 here is CASSSLGPGAGNTIYF. CDR3 sequence (DNA): TGTGCCAGCAGCTCCCTCGGTCCAGGCGCTGGAAACACCATATATTTT.

With regard to this clone: Other DNA sequences from this sample encode an identical CDR3 as well. The V and J genes are TRBV18 and TRBJ1-5, with D possibly TRBD1 on 6 matching bases. This CDR3 has 13 residues. With 3 bases removed from V and 6 bases from J, the gap between germline ends came to 9 bases. The germline CDR1 and CDR2 sequences are KGHSH and LQKENI. The CDR3 reads CASSPQGSQPQHF. The DNA of the CDR3 is TGTGCCAGCTCACCCCAGGGGAGTCAGCCCCAGCATTTT.

The sample holds one count of this clone. The rearrangement links TRBV25-1 to TRBJ1-6, with 7 bases aligning to TRBD1. V was pared by 4 bases and J by 0 bases, with 9 bases of the junction left unmatched. In germline, CDR1 is MGHDK, CDR2 SYGVNS. The CDR3 spans 18 residues. CDR3 amino acids: CASSAGTDFLSYNSPLHF. CDR3 sequence (DNA): TGTGCCAGCAGTGCCGGGACAGACTTCCTCTCCTATAATTCACCCCTCCACTTT.